The present T cell receptor (beta chain) was sequenced within a study of PD-L1 blockade in urothelial cancer. At the level of the study: When blood samples were assessed, the median T cell count was 141,255.

Each PCR reaction had synthetic TCR analog templates spiked into it. The protocol was immunoSEQ multiplex PCR, while the TCRdb copy is restricted to in-frame clones and leaves out a portion. The sample has around 100,000 clones, over 75% seen once. This CDR3 has 16 residues. V lost 1 base and J lost 0, with 10 bases in between. Germline V gene lookup returns CDR1 MRHNA and CDR2 SNTAGT. Sequencing used PBMCs, obtained around atezolizumab (anti-PD-L1) treatment. The chain carries TRBV6-4 and TRBJ1-3; D is perhaps TRBD1 (5 bases). This TCR came from a man aged 50-59 years with urothelial cancer. The CDR3 coding sequence is TGTGCCAGCAGTGACTGGGGCGGGAGCTCTGGAAACACCATATATTTT. Encoded protein: CASSDWGGSSGNTIYF.